One sample yielded the 19 T cell receptor beta chains listed below, sequenced in a study of T cells in Graves' hyperthyroidism and ophthalmopathy (dated by TCRdb to about 2019). Library construction relied on multiplex PCR. This sample was sequenced with an Illumina HiSeq 2000. Amplification of TCR beta CDR3 regions was carried out from RNA transcripts. The first round of RT-PCR for the TCR CDR3 was performed with the HTBI primer set and the Qiagen OneStep RT-PCR kit. TCRdb reprocessed the public reads (quality trimming at Q25 with fastp, clone calling with MiXCR) and kept in-frame beta chains. Here each entry gathers all rows of one CDR3 protein and keeps the most common genes and DNA. The sample table records hundreds of thousands of distinct CDR3 sequences; 14% of these occur just once. The ten largest clones represent roughly 10% of the sample. The sequencing input was blood. The receptors were gathered from a woman aged 18-30 years with Graves' hyperthyroidism.

The V gene is TRBV27, the J gene TRBJ2-7; 10 nucleotides agree with TRBD2. Germline CDR1 is MNHEY and CDR2 is SMNVEV (reference sequence). Trimming removed 5 bases from V and 4 bases from J; junction bases left unmatched: 14. This CDR3 is 17 amino acids long. This CDR3 is CASSPTPSSGSSYEQYF. CDR3 coding DNA: TGTGCCAGCAGTCCCACCCCCTCTAGCGGGAGTAGTTACGAGCAGTACTTC.

This clonotype was counted at least ten times. The chain uses TRBV5-1 and TRBJ1-5; D may be TRBD1 (6 bases). This CDR3 has 16 residues. The germline CDR1 and CDR2 sequences are SGHRS and YFSETQ. The V and J ends lost 4 bases and 6 bases respectively, with 20 bases between them. The CDR3 sequence is CASSRRGDGWAQPQHF. CDR3 bases: TGCGCCAGCAGCCGAAGGGGGGACGGGTGGGCTCAGCCCCAGCATTTT.

This CDR3 reads CASSYSFNSPLHF. The CDR3 region has the DNA TGTGCCAGCAGTTACTCGTTTAATTCACCCCTCCACTTT. The chain employs TRBV6-6 and TRBJ1-6; D unclear. The CDR3 runs to 13 residues. Germline CDR1 is MNHNY and CDR2 is SVGAGI (reference sequence). V was shortened by 0 bases and J by 6 bases, with 3 bases between the two germline ends.

The chain carries TRBV28 and TRBJ2-5; 9 bases match TRBD2. The CDR3 runs to 14 residues. Germline loops: CDR1 MDHEN, CDR2 SYDVKM. With V trimmed by 7 bases and J by 4 bases, 7 bases remained unmatched. DNA of the CDR3: TGTGCCAGCAAGGCGAGCGGGAGGTCAGAGACCCAGTACTTC. It is translated as CASKASGRSETQYF.

This clonotype was counted at least ten times. The rearrangement joins TRBV18 to TRBJ1-1; the D gene is possibly TRBD1 (5 bases). Trimming took 6 bases from V and 0 from J, leaving 5 bases between them. The CDR3 length is 12 residues. Germline lookup yields CDR1 KGHSH and CDR2 LQKENI. The CDR3 loop is CASSGLNTEAFF. DNA of the CDR3: TGTGCCAGCTCGGGGCTGAACACTGAAGCTTTCTTT.

The chain carries TRBV7-2 and TRBJ1-1, with unresolved D. Between the trimmed V and J ends, which lost 3 bases and 1 base, there was a span of 9 bases. Per germline, CDR1 SGHTA and CDR2 FQGNSA. The CDR3 has 14 residues. The CDR3, as DNA: TGTGCCAGCAGCTTCCGAAGGGAGAACACTGAAGCTTTCTTT. Protein: CASSFRRENTEAFF.

This clonotype showed up many times. V gene TRBV7-8 combines with J gene TRBJ2-3; TRBD1 matches 10 bases. The germline gives CDR1 SGHVS, CDR2 FQNEAQ. The V segment lost 1 base and the J segment 7 bases; nucleotides outside the gene matches: 8. The CDR3 sequence is 16 residues long. In DNA, the CDR3 is TGTGCCAGCAGCTTAGACTCGGGGACAGGGGTTAATACGCAGTATTTT. It encodes CASSLDSGTGVNTQYF. Together with reference TRBV7-8 and TRBJ2-3, the CDR3 gives the full variable domain: GAGVSQSPRYKVAKRGQDVALRCDPISGHVSLFWYQQALGQGPEFLTYFQNEAQLDKSGLPSDRFFAERPEGSVSTLKIQRTQQEDSAVYLCASSLDSGTGVNTQYFGPGTRLTVL.

This clonotype was seen many times. This rearrangement joins TRBV30 to TRBJ2-3, with 10 bases identical to TRBD2. J gave up 3 bases and V 5 bases, and 5 bases lay outside the gene matches. Germline V gene sequence: CDR1 GTSNPN, CDR2 SVGIG (reference sequence). This CDR3 has 14 amino acids. This CDR3 is CAWGLAGVTDTQYF. The CDR3, as DNA: TGTGCCTGGGGGCTAGCGGGAGTGACAGATACGCAGTATTTT.

This clonotype appeared many times. V usage is TRBV3-1 and J usage is TRBJ2-7; no firm D call. The CDR3 is 12 amino acids. Germline values: CDR1 LGHDT, CDR2 YNNKEL (reference sequence). The germline V and J ends were trimmed by 4 bases and 7 bases, with 11 bases remaining between them. DNA for the CDR3: TGTGCCAGCAGCCGTGGGGTGAGGGAGCAGTACTTC. Translating gives CASSRGVREQYF.

This clonotype was seen a few times. The gene calls are TRBV7-9 and TRBJ2-7; D remains ambiguous. V lost 5 bases and J 2 bases, leaving 16 bases between the germline ends. This CDR3 has 15 residues. The V gene's germline CDR1 is SEHNR and CDR2 FQNEAQ (reference sequence). CDR3 nucleotides: TGTGCCAGCAGCCCGTCGGCCAACCAAGCCTACGAGCAGTACTTC. It yields the protein CASSPSANQAYEQYF.

This clonotype was counted between two and nine times. The genes are TRBV11-3 and TRBJ1-6; no clear D gene. Germline CDR1 is SGHNT and CDR2 is YENEEA. The V end lost 2 bases, the J end lost 9 bases, and 14 bases lay between the germline ends. The CDR3 totals 15 residues. The CDR3, as DNA: TGTGCCAGCAGCTTACTAATTATGGATGGTTCACCCCTCCACTTT. It yields the protein CASSLLIMDGSPLHF.

This chain connects TRBV20-1 to TRBJ1-5; D is unresolved. The CDR3 is 13 amino acids. Looked up from germline, CDR1 is DFQATT and CDR2 is SNEGSKA (reference sequence). V gave up 6 bases and J gave up 7 bases, with 16 bases separating them. As DNA, the CDR3 is TGCAGTGCCAGTGCTTCGGGTACGCAGCCCCAGCATTTT. Translating gives CSASASGTQPQHF.

This clonotype was seen at least ten times. The V gene is TRBV30, the J gene TRBJ2-3; D unresolved. CDR1 is GTSNPN and CDR2 is SVGIG in the germline V gene (reference sequence). The CDR3 covers 15 residues. V was clipped by 1 base and J by 5 bases, with 16 bases between them. This CDR3 reads CAWSAKVRAQDTQYF. DNA of the CDR3: TGTGCCTGGAGTGCTAAGGTCCGGGCCCAAGATACGCAGTATTTT.

This clonotype was observed at least ten times. The rearrangement links TRBV14 to TRBJ2-1; 7 positions match TRBD2. The CDR3 has 19 amino acids. After removal of 8 bases from V and 4 bases from J, the junction contained 23 bases not matched to a gene. The germline V gene encodes CDR1 SGHDN and CDR2 FVKESK. The CDR3 nucleotides read TGTGCCAGCGGAGCCGGGAGGTTTCGACTGGGGCGAGGGTACAATGAGCAGTTCTTC. As protein: CASGAGRFRLGRGYNEQFF. The whole variable domain, remainder taken from reference TRBV14 and TRBJ2-1, is EAGVTQFPSHSVIEKGQTVTLRCDPISGHDNLYWYRRVMGKEIKFLLHFVKESKQDESGMPNNRFLAERTGGTYSTLKVQPAELEDSGVYFCASGAGRFRLGRGYNEQFFGPGTRLTVL.

This clonotype was observed a few times. The chain recombines TRBV6-5 with TRBJ2-2; D gene uncertain. CDR1 and CDR2 from the germline V gene are MNHEY and SVGAGI. V dropped 0 bases and J dropped 4 bases, with 9 bases sitting between them. This CDR3 contains 15 residues. The CDR3 protein is CASSYSPNLTGELFF. In nucleotides, the CDR3 is TGTGCCAGCAGTTACTCCCCCAATCTCACCGGGGAGCTGTTTTTT.

The table lists this clonotype with many counts. The chain uses TRBV2 and TRBJ1-4; D call uncertain. The germline gives CDR1 SNHLY, CDR2 FYNNEI. With 10 bases removed from V and 4 bases from J, the gap between germline ends came to 16 bases. The CDR3 is 14 residues long. CDR3 sequence reads: CAISQAGRNEKLFF. In DNA, the CDR3 is TGTGCCATTTCCCAAGCAGGCCGTAATGAAAAACTGTTTTTT.

This clonotype occurred many times. The chain couples TRBV2 to TRBJ1-1, with D possibly TRBD1 on 5 matching bases. The V end was cut by 7 bases, the J end by 2 bases, with 29 bases between. This CDR3 is 19 amino acids long. Germline V CDR1 and CDR2: SNHLY, FYNNEI. This chain's CDR3 is CASKGGWGRIQKINTEAFF. In DNA form, the CDR3 reads TGTGCCAGCAAAGGAGGATGGGGACGAATACAGAAGATCAACACTGAAGCTTTCTTT. Full variable domain (missing parts from reference TRBV2 and TRBJ1-1): EPEVTQTPSHQVTQMGQEVILRCVPISNHLYFYWYRQILGQKVEFLVSFYNNEISEKSEIFDDQFSVERPDGSNFTLKIRSTKLEDSAMYFCASKGGWGRIQKINTEAFFGQGTRLTVV.

The sample holds many counts of this clonotype. This chain joins TRBV30 and TRBJ2-4; 10 bases map to TRBD2. Germline V gene data show CDR1 as GTSNPN and CDR2 as SVGIG (reference sequence). V lost 0 bases, J lost 4 bases, and 6 bases stayed unmatched. This CDR3 is built from 16 residues. The CDR3 is CAWSVQAGGPKNIQYF. The CDR3 DNA reads TGTGCCTGGAGTGTACAAGCGGGAGGGCCTAAAAACATTCAGTACTTC.

The V and J genes are TRBV12-3 or TRBV12-4 and TRBJ2-1, with D tentatively TRBD2 (6 bases). The V end lost 3 bases, the J end lost 0 bases, and 24 bases lay between the germline ends. The CDR3 loop spans 20 amino acids. The CDR3 here is CASSFRAGLREESSYNEQFF. As DNA, the CDR3 is TGTGCCAGCAGTTTCCGGGCGGGGTTGCGGGAAGAGAGCTCCTACAATGAGCAGTTCTTC.